The T cell receptor (beta chain) under discussion was sequenced for a study of read filtering for tumor transcriptome and immune sequencing. Study details: The cohort had about 16 men and approximately 13 women aged roughly 45 to 90, mean around 66 years.

From about 0.4 ug of RNA, a library with molecular barcoded alpha/delta and beta/gamma adaptors was made. MiXCR was run by TCRdb on the reads, yielding one entry per CDR3 protein. This sample has about 39,000 distinct CDR3 sequences, with over 11% found just once. Regarding the study as a whole: In IR-seq, single-read clonotypes were around 85% of clonotypes but about 3.5% of reads.

Ten or more counts support this clonotype. The antigen is not known. Sampling of bone marrow took place during active disease in every patient. CDR3 length: 14 residues. J lost 7 bases, V lost 5 bases, and 11 bases had no gene match. Germline assignment: CDR1 DFQATT and CDR2 SNEGSKA (reference sequence). The material sequenced was a population of CD138-negative cells sorted from bone marrow. This chain links TRBV20-1 with TRBJ2-1, with 7 positions matching TRBD1. The clonotype originates from a donor over 35 with multiple myeloma. The CDR3 DNA sequence: TGCAGTGCTCAGGGGGTAGGCGCGGTAAATGAGCAGTTCTTC. Protein: CSAQGVGAVNEQFF.